This section outlines one T cell receptor beta chain sequence together with its context. The table lists this clonotype with a few counts. Its cognate antigen has yet to be identified. No much larger clonotype is one base removed from it; base qualities were not supplied. Receptor libraries were prepared by 5' RACE. Sequenced on an Illumina HiSeq 2500. The second PCR ran for about 6 to 11 cycles and used a J-beta primer mix along with a sample-barcoded 5' primer. A template-switch 5' adaptor carrying 12 random nucleotides introduced a unique molecular identifier onto each TCR beta cDNA molecule. Each sample yielded at least 3 million CDR3-containing paired-end reads. First-strand cDNA synthesis was performed from all RNA using the Mint cDNA synthesis kit, with priming by a TRBC-specific oligonucleotide. After uracil-DNA glycosylase treatment, a first 18-cycle PCR used universal primers M1SS and BC2_uni_R on all cDNA. The authors processed their data as follows. For normalization, 1 million high-quality reads, each with a distinct molecular identifier, were randomly selected from each sample. Reads sharing molecular identifiers were discarded rather than binned into consensus sequences. MiTCR, with a Q25 quality threshold and the strictest error-elimination algorithm, was used for CDR3 identification, clonotype clustering and error correction. A nonparametric unseen species model using Euler transformation provided a lower-bound estimate of total TCR beta diversity. The raw public data were reprocessed by TCRdb itself: fastp quality trimming at Q25, MiXCR clonotype calling, in-frame beta chains only. A single entry per CDR3 protein holds the most common genes and DNA from its merged rows. In this record, the V and J calls reflect TCRdb's handling and not the investigators' own analysis. The sample table shows around 1,000,000 distinct CDR3 sequences, and approximately 26% are seen once. The ten largest clones take up 0.75% of the sample.

Systemically healthy Caucasian individuals from Russia, around 39 in total and aged roughly 6 to 95 years, were included as donors. Approximately 10 milliliters of peripheral blood were collected from each donor into EDTA-treated Vacutainer tubes. Ficoll-Paque density-gradient centrifugation was used to isolate PBMCs, with at least 7 million obtained per sample. Total RNA was extracted from PBMCs with Trizol reagent, with at least 5 micrograms obtained per sample. The percentages of naive CD45RAhigh/CD27high T cells were determined by flow cytometry on a PBMC aliquot from every donor. The sample belongs to a study of blood T cells in healthy people across ages (dated by TCRdb to the mid-2010s). Notes on the research overall: In model experiments, template switching captured about one uniquely barcoded TCR beta cDNA molecule for every two T cells. The study analyzed two additional independent replicas of 1 million unique cDNA reads from the same blood draw for two donors, one aged 18 to 30 and one aged 80 or older. Four age groups were formed from the donors: young (average 16 years), middle-aged (around 37), aged (62) and long-lived (more than 75). Age-related changes in TCR beta repertoire diversity were measured in the study by deep sequencing normalized with unique cDNA molecular identifiers.

The CDR1 and CDR2 encoded by the germline V gene (reference sequence) are MNHEY and SMNVEV. The V end loses 5 bases and the J end loses 0 bases, and a stretch of 14 bases separates them. The CDR3 has 17 amino acids, counting the end cysteine and phenylalanine. Here the CDR3 DNA is all that survives: 51 bases in frame from base 1. General study outcomes and caveats: As age increased, observed TCR beta diversity per million T cells dropped in a roughly linear way, and a significant reduction was already evident by age 40. Conclusive comparison of naive and antigen-experienced compartments was prevented by the profiling of bulk unsorted PBMCs. There was a strong correlation between observed TCR beta diversity and the percentage of naive T cells measured by flow cytometry. The CMV infection status of donors was not known, potentially confounding age-related changes in expanded clonotypes. Compared with the aged group, the long-lived group had more naive CD4+ T cells, fewer expanded clones and increased TCR diversity, suggesting age selection. Estimates of total diversity based on one million sequenced T cells were considered lower bounds and underestimates.

The sample was also reused in another study, on T cells of mothers and their children. The second study reports: Nine systemically healthy Caucasian individuals served as donors, namely three mothers together with their six children. cDNA synthesis used all of the extracted RNA, with approximately 1.4 ug of RNA in each 15 ul reaction. Sample barcodes and 2-4 random nucleotides were added via the M1S primer in the second PCR. More than 9.5 million TCR beta CDR3 reads were obtained from each mother, and roughly 3 million reads were obtained from each child. TCR recombination output is similarly shaped by thymic selection in related and unrelated pairs, with a minor effect exerted by inherited differences. Normalized repertoire overlap was always slightly but never significantly higher in related than unrelated mother-child pairs. No persistent microchimeric T cell clones were found, with a detection sensitivity of around 100 clones per million clonotypes. Deep NGS was used in the study to compare the TCR beta repertoires of mothers and children and to look for features that separate related mother-child pairs from unrelated individuals. The mean age was around 40 +/- 4 years for the mothers and about 12 +/- 4 years for the children. After adapter ligation was performed with NEBNext reagents, the libraries were sequenced on an Illumina HiSeq 2000 with 100+100 nt paired-end reads. To prevent cross-contamination, the mother and child libraries were prepared a month apart and were sequenced in separate runs. For each donor, somewhere between about 500,000 and 2,000,000 distinct TCR beta clonotypes were identified. Naive TCR beta clonotypes were estimated from low-frequency clonotypes matched to each donor's FACS-determined naive share, without sorting.

The chain uses TRBV27 and TRBJ2-6, and TRBD1 may be the D gene, going by 6 matching bases. Sample: blood. This sequence originates from a girl aged 2-15 years in good health. CDR3 loop: CASSKDSSISGANVLTF. The nucleotide sequence reads as follows: TGTGCCAGCAGTAAGGACAGCTCAATCTCTGGGGCCAACGTCCTGACTTTC.